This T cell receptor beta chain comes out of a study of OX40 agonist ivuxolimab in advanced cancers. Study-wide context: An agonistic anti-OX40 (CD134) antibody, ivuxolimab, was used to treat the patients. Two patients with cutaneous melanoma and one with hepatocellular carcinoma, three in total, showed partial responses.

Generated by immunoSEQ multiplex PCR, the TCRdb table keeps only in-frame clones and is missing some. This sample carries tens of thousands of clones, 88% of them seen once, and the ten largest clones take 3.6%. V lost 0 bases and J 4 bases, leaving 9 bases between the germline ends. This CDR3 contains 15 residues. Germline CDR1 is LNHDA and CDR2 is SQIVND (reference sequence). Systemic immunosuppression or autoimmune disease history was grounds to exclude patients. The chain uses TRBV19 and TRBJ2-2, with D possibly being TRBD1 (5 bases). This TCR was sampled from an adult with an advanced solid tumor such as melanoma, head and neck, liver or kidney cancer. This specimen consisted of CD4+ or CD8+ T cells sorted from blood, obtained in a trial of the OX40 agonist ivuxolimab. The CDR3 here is CASSIDRAPTGELFF. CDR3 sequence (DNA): TGTGCCAGTAGTATAGACAGGGCCCCCACCGGGGAGCTGTTTTTT.